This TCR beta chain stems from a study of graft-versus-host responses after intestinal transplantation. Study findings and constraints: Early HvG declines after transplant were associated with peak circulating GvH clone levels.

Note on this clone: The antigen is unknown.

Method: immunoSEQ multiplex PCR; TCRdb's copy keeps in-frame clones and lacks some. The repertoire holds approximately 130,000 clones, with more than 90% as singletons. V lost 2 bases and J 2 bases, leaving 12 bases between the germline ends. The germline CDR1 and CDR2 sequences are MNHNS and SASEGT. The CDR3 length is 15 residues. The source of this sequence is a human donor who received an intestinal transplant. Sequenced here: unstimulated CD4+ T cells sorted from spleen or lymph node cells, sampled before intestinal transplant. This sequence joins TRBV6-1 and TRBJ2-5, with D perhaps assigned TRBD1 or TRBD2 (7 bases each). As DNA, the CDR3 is TGTGCCAGCAGTGAAAGGGGGGGACAGCAAGAGACCCAGTACTTC. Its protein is CASSERGGQQETQYF.